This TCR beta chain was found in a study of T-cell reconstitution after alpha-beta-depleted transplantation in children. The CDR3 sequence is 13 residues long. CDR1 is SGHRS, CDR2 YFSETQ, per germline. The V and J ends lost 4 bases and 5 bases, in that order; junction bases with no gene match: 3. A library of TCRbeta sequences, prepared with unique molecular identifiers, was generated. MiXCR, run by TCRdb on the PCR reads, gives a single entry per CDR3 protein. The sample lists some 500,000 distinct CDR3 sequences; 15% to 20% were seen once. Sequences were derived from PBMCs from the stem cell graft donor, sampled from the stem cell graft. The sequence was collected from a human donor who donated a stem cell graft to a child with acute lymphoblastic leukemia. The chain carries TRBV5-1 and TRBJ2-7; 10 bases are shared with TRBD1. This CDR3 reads CASSGTGVDEQYF. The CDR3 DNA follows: TGCGCCAGCAGCGGGACAGGGGTTGACGAGCAGTACTTC.